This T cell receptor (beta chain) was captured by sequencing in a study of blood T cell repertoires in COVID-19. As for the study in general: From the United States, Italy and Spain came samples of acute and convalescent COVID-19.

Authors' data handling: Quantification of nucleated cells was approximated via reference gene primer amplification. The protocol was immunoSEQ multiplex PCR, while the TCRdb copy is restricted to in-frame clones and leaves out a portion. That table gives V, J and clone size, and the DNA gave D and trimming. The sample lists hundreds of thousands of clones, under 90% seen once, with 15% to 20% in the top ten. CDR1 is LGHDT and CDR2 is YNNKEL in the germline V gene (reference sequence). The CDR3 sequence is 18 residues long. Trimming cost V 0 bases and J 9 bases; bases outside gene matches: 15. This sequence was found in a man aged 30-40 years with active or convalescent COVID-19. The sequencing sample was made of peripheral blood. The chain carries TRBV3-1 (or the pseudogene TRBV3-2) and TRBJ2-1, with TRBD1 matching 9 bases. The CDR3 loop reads CASSQDGGLGTGSGEQFF. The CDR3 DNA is TGTGCCAGCAGCCAAGACGGGGGCTTGGGGACAGGGTCGGGTGAGCAGTTCTTC.